This T cell receptor (beta chain) was profiled in a study of blood T cell repertoires in COVID-19 (dated by TCRdb to the early 2020s). Context from the whole study: Samples covering the acute and convalescent phases of COVID-19 were provided by collaborators in the United States, Italy and Spain. Where HLA class I and class II types were available, the types were taken from metadata supplied by the sample provider, not from assay-based typing. Sample metadata almost always included a de-identified subject ID, COVID-19 status, age in years and sex. The prospective study material was composed of cDNA or gDNA derived from T cells, B-cell-depleted T cells, or PBMCs. The samples were drawn from two sources: the first 160 participants of the ongoing ImmuneRACE study, and over 1,000 subjects contributed by 6 global collaborators. A freely available public database, intended as a resource for researchers studying the immune response to SARS-CoV-2, is where the repertoires were released. Deeply sampled blood TCRbeta repertoires from subjects exposed to, actively infected with, or recovered from COVID-19 were included in the dataset.

The sample holds one count of this clone. This clone's antigen is unknown. Base qualities are not at hand, and no much larger clone is one base apart. TCRbeta CDR3 regions were amplified from genomic DNA using the immunoSEQ Assay, a bias-controlled multiplex PCR. The study's own analysis went as follows. Within the assay, amplification of reference gene primers was used to estimate how many nucleated cells each sample contained. To quantify the absolute abundance of each unique TCRbeta CDR3 rearrangement, sequence reads were collapsed and filtered. For each sample, productive Simpson clonality was calculated by taking the square root of Simpson's diversity index across productive rearrangements. Sourced from immuneACCESS, this table was stored by TCRdb with only in-frame sequences that have V and J called. A share of the clones is absent; for the studies checked, an unresolved V gene accounts for under half, and the remainder has no known explanation. The V and J calls and clone size are taken from that table; D and trimming were inferred from the DNA. The sample contains about 150,000 clones, around 82% of them found a single time. The ten largest clones capture about 0.63% of the sample.

General findings and caveats noted by the study authors: The amount of clinical and demographic metadata varied by source and participant and was provided uncurated.

One collaborating source in Seattle enrolled patients during active infection and followed them longitudinally through the course of disease. Whole blood was collected in K2EDTA tubes by collaborating institutions according to the institutions' own protocols. For TCRbeta analysis, collaborators shipped samples as frozen whole blood, isolated PBMCs, or DNA extracted from either of those sample types. Material: peripheral blood. The receptor's source is a man aged 55 to 70 with COVID-19, enrolled during active disease.

The encoded CDR3 is CASSSGQGIQPQHF. The base sequence is TGTGCCAGCAGCTCCGGACAGGGCATCCAGCCCCAGCATTTT. This receptor chain uses TRBV7-2 and TRBJ1-5; 8 bases in the junction line up with TRBD1. The CDR3, cysteine through phenylalanine, is 14 amino acids long. The DNA shown is the 42-base CDR3, in frame from base 1. Reading the germline V gene gives CDR1 SGHTA and CDR2 FQGNSA. V ends up 4 bases short and J 7 bases short, with an unmatched junction base count of 6.